This TCR beta chain was captured by sequencing in a study of T cell clonotyping in hematopoietic cell transplantation. Measured with immunoSEQ multiplex PCR; TCRdb has only the in-frame clones, and not every one. This table has approximately 12,000 clones, approximately 70% appearing once. There are a few counts of this clone. The V gene lost 0 bases and the J gene lost 1 base, with 9 bases spanning the gap. This CDR3 region has 15 residues. The germline gives CDR1 LGHNA, CDR2 YSLEER. The starting material was peripheral blood mononuclear cells, obtained 180 days after allogeneic stem cell transplant. This clonotype originated in a male patient between 55 and 70 years old who had an allogeneic stem cell transplant from an unrelated donor, so the T cells may come from the graft donor. Some clones in this sample may be carry-over from other donors' samples. The chain has TRBV4-3 and TRBJ1-2; possibly TRBD1 for D (5 bases). CDR3 nucleotide sequence: TGCGCCAGCAGCCAAGACGGGGCTATTAACTATGGCTACACCTTC. Translation gives CASSQDGAINYGYTF.